Below, one TCR beta chain is given with its context. It has no known antigen specificity. One base away there is no much larger clone; base qualities are not given. The data were taken from a study of shared clonotypes between healthy human individuals (dated by TCRdb to about 2020). For the wider study: Two women and a few men aged 18 to 49 years were included in the cohort. Leukapheresis yielded between about 0.8 and 8.9 billion PBMCs per donor. To increase sequencing depth and limit assay-specific biases, TCR repertoire library preparation and sequencing were carried out by different laboratories using diverse techniques. To estimate repertoire size and how much clonotype sharing occurs between individuals, the study deeply sequenced the blood TCR repertoires of about 5 healthy adults. For each donor, CD4 naive and CD4 memory were each given three plates, CD8 naive was given two plates, and CD8 memory was given one plate.

On the study overall, not on this receptor specifically: Based on pairwise subsampling, the degree of clonotype sharing among donors was expected to be affected by sequencing depth. Compared with non-shared clonotypes, clonotypes shared by all four sorted-subset donors had higher generation probabilities. Because the study included only a small number of donors, the genetic and exposure-history diversity represented was limited. Sampling was restricted to blood, and TCR repertoires in tissues likely differ from the TCR repertoires found in blood. Incomplete sequencing was indicated by rarefaction of sorted-subset datasets, despite the large sequencing depth. Sharing across a few donors was observed for about 5% of naive CD4, under 4% of naive CD8, about 2.3% of memory CD4, and around 0.44% of memory CD8 clonotypes. Naive subsets generally had larger estimated clonotype richness than memory subsets did.

According to the germline V gene (reference sequence), CDR1 reads SEHNR and CDR2 reads FQNEAQ. V gives up 0 bases and J gives up 9 bases, and the segment between their germline ends measures 12 bases. The CDR3 runs 13 amino acids, cysteine and phenylalanine included. Only CDR3 DNA is held: 39 bases, read in frame from base 1. For the CD8 naive samples, CD45RO-negative cells were positively selected for CCR7, yielding a CD45RA+CCR7+ population from which TemRA cells were excluded. Healthy HIV-negative adults with no recently reported acute infections or vaccinations were included as donors. Every donor was a Caucasian adult living in Nashville, Tennessee, USA. Blood was collected by leukapheresis, and PBMCs were isolated by Ficoll-Histopaque density gradient centrifugation and then cryopreserved in liquid nitrogen vapor phase. Analytical flow cytometry was used to check the purity and quantity of each magnetically sorted T cell population. Genomic DNA was isolated from every sorted fraction and measured by UV absorbance on a Nanodrop 2000c.

Using the deep immunoSEQ assay, multiplex PCR amplified TCR CDR3 regions from genomic DNA. For each cell subset, the extracted genomic DNA was distributed evenly across all wells of several immunoSEQ 96-well plates, and each plate served as one replicate. Each replicate PCR for sorted subsets received about 210 ng genomic DNA, equal to tens of thousands of T cell genomes. Purified libraries were quantified with a Qubit 3.0 fluorometer, sized on a Bioanalyzer 2100, and re-quantified with the KAPA Library Quantification kit. Every immunoSEQ 96-well plate was sequenced on a dedicated single-read 150-cycle Illumina NextSeq 550 flow cell. The study's processing was this. Because the immunoSEQ output included only junctional sequences and no quality scores, the filtering could not be the same as the filtering used for full-length reads. To assign V/J genes and CDR3, sequences were annotated using PyIR, a Python wrapper for IgBLAST v1.9, with IMGT germline references. Reads with weak V/J assignments (E-value above 1e-6), missing CDR3, stop codons, out-of-frame junctions, or ambiguous translated residues were removed. V3J clonotypes were defined by identical inferred V gene, J gene, and CDR3 amino acid sequence. Percentage overlap between repertoires was computed as shared unique clonotypes divided by the size of the smaller repertoire. Three approaches were used to assess repertoire richness: RTK rarefaction, the Chao1 estimator, and Recon v2.1 estimates of unobserved clonotypes. Generation probabilities were computed with OLGA for all TCRbeta clonotypes obtained by the gDNA method from several donors. In its TCRdb copy, this immuneACCESS table keeps in-frame sequences only and misses some clones. Where compared with another copy, unresolved V genes explain less than half of these, and the others have no known cause. V, J and clone size are taken as reported in that table, and D and trimming were inferred from the DNA itself. The sample has over 2,000,000 clones on record, 93% of them singletons. More than 1.5% of the sample rests with the top ten.

Sequenced material: naive CD8+ T cells from PBMCs. What this sample's cell subset or site label stands for: CD45RA+CCR7+. The V gene is TRBV7-9 and the J gene is TRBJ2-7, with no D gene named confidently. The receptor comes from a man younger than 30 in good health. Some clones in this sample may be carry-over from other donors' samples. The DNA reads as follows: TGTGCCAGCAGCTTAGCGGGCGGTACGGGGCAGTACTTC. It codes for CASSLAGGTGQYF. Reference TRBV7-9 and TRBJ2-7 proteins supply the regions before and after the CDR3; the full variable domain is: DTGVSQNPRHKITKRGQNVTFRCDPISEHNRLYWYRQTLGQGPEFLTYFQNEAQLEKSRLLSDRFSAERPKGSFSTLEIQRTEQGDSAMYLCASSLAGGTGQYFGPGTRLTVT.